This T cell receptor (beta chain) was observed in a study of blood T cell repertoires in COVID-19. Measured with immunoSEQ multiplex PCR; TCRdb has only the in-frame clones, and not every one. The sample holds approximately 490,000 clones, 87% seen once. All recovered Cohort 3 donors got two negative PCRs, got clearance, or saw symptom resolution. Trimming cost V 5 bases and J 4 bases; bases outside gene matches: 2. In germline, CDR1 is SGHTS, CDR2 YDEGEE. This CDR3 is built from 13 residues. The chain links TRBV5-8 to TRBJ1-5; 8 bases agree with TRBD1. Sequencing was done on a sample of PBMCs or T cells enriched from blood (not recorded which). The TCR originated in a young woman who had recovered from COVID-19. CDR3 in DNA: TGTGCCAGCAGACGGACAGGGAATCAGCCCCAGCATTTT. Protein product: CASRRTGNQPQHF.